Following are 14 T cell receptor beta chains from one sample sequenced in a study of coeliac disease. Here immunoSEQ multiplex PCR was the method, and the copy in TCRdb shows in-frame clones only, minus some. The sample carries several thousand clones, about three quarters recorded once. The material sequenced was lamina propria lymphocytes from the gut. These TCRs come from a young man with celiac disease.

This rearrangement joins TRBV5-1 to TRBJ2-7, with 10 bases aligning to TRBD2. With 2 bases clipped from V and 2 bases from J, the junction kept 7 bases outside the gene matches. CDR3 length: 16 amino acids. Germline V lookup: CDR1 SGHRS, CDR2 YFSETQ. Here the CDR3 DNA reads TGCGCCAGCAGCTTCTCCATAACTAGCGGGGCCTACGAGCAGTACTTC. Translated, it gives CASSFSITSGAYEQYF.

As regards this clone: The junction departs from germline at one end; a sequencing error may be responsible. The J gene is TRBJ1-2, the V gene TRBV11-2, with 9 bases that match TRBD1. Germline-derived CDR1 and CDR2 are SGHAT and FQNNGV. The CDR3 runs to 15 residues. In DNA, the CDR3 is TGTGCCAGCAGCGTAGACAGGGGGGCTAACTATGGCTACACCTTC. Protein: CASSVDRGANYGYTF.

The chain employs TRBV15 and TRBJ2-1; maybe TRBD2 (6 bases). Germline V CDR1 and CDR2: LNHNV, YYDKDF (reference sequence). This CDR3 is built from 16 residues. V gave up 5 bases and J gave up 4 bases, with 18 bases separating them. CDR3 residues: CATSRHPSEFYNEQFF. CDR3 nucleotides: TGTGCCACCAGCCGACATCCTAGCGAGTTTTACAATGAGCAGTTCTTC.

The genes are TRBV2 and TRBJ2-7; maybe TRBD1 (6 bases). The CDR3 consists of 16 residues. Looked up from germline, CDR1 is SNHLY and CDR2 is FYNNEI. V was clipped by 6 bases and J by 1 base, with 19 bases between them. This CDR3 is CASRGNIRDKSYEQYF. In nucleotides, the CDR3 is TGTGCCAGCAGGGGGAACATCCGGGACAAATCCTACGAGCAGTACTTC.

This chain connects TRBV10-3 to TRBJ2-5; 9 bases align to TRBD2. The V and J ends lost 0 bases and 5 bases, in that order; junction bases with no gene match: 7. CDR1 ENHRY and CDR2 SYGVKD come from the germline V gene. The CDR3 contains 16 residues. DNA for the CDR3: TGTGCCATCAGTGAGTCGGAGCGGGGGGCAGTGGAGACCCAGTACTTC. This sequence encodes CAISESERGAVETQYF.

CDR3 in amino acids: CATLTGISSGANVLTF. The CDR3 DNA reads TGTGCCACCTTAACAGGGATAAGCTCTGGGGCCAACGTCCTGACTTTC. V usage is TRBV2 and J usage is TRBJ2-6; tentatively, D is TRBD1 (6 bases). CDR1 is SNHLY and CDR2 is FYNNEI in the germline V gene. The V end lost 10 bases, the J end lost 0 bases, and 16 bases lay between the germline ends. The CDR3 spans 16 residues. Looking up the rest from reference TRBV2 and TRBJ2-6 gives the full variable domain: EPEVTQTPSHQVTQMGQEVILRCVPISNHLYFYWYRQILGQKVEFLVSFYNNEISEKSEIFDDQFSVERPDGSNFTLKIRSTKLEDSAMYFCATLTGISSGANVLTFGAGSRLTVL.

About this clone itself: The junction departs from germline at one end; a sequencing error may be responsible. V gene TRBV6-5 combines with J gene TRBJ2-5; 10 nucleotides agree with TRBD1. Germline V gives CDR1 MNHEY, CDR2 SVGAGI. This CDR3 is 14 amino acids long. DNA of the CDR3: TGTGCCGGCAGTTATGGGACAGGGGAAGAGACCCAGTACTTC. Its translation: CAGSYGTGEETQYF.

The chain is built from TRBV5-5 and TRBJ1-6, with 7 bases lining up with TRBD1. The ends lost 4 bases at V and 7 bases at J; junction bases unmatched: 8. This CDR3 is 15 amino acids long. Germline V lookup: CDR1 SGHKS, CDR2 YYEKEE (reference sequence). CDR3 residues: CASSQFDRENSPLHF. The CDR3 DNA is TGTGCCAGCAGCCAGTTTGACAGGGAGAATTCACCCCTCCACTTT.

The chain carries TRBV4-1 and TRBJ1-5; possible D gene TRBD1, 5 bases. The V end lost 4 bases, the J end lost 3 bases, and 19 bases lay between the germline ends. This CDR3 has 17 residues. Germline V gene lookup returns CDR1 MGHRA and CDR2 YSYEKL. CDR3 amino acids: CASSPGTDTNSNQPQHF. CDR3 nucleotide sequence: TGCGCCAGCAGCCCAGGGACTGATACGAACTCCAATCAGCCCCAGCATTTT.

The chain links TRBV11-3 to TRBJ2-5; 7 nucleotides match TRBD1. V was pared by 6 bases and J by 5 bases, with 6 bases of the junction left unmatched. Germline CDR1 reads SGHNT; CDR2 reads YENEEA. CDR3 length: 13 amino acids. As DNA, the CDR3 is TGTGCCAGCAGTCCCGGGACAGCGGAGACCCAGTACTTC. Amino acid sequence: CASSPGTAETQYF.

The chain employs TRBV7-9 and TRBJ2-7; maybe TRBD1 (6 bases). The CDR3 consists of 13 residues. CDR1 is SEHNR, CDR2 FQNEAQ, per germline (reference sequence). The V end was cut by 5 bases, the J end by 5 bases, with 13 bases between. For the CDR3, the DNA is TGTGCCAGCAGCCGGGCAGGGGTGGACGAGCAGTACTTC. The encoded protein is CASSRAGVDEQYF.

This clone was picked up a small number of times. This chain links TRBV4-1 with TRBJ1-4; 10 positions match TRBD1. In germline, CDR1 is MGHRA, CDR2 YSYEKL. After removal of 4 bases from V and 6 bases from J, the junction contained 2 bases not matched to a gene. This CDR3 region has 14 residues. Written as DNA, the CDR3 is TGCGCCAGCAGCCCGGGGACAGGGGATGAAAAACTGTTTTTT. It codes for CASSPGTGDEKLFF.

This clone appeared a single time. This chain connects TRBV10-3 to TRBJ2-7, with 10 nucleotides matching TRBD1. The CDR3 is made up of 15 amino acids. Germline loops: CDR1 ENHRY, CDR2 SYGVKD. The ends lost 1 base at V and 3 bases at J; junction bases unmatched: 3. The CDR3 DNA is TGTGCCATCAGTGAGTGGGACAGGGGCCTCTACGAGCAGTACTTC. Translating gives CAISEWDRGLYEQYF.

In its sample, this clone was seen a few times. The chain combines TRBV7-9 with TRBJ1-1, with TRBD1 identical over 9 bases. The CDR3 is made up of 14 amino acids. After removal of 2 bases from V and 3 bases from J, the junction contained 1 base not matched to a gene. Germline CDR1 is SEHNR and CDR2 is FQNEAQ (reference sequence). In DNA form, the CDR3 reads TGTGCCAGCAGCTTAACAGGGGGCTACACTGAAGCTTTCTTT. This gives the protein CASSLTGGYTEAFF.